The T cell receptor (beta chain) under discussion was sequenced for a study of T cells in Graves' hyperthyroidism and ophthalmopathy. Study results and caveats: Blood also showed most of the thyroid clonotypes that were expanded above 0.001.

This clonotype was counted many times. Its target is not known. Germline V gives CDR1 MNHEY, CDR2 SMNVEV (reference sequence). The V end lost 7 bases, the J end lost 3 bases, and 13 bases lay between the germline ends. This CDR3 spans 14 amino acids. The TCR beta CDR3 regions underwent amplification using RNA transcripts as the source. In the first-round RT-PCR of the TCR CDR3, the HTBI primer set was used. Via MiXCR, TCRdb re-called the multiplex PCR reads, giving one row per CDR3 protein. The table shows about 640,000 distinct CDR3 sequences, with about 14% occurring only once. Exclusion followed for patients with uncontrolled infection, other autoimmune disease, pregnancy or lactation.

The sequenced sample was blood. The TCR originated in a woman in her fifties or sixties with Graves' ophthalmopathy. The chain uses TRBV27 and TRBJ2-1, with D possibly TRBD2 on 6 matching bases. The CDR3 loop is CASTPPGLYNEQFF. The CDR3 DNA follows: TGTGCCAGCACCCCGCCGGGACTCTACAATGAGCAGTTCTTC.